Each of the 2 T cell receptor beta chains below was sequenced from the same sample in a study of shared clonotypes between healthy human individuals (dated by TCRdb to the early 2020s). Receptor libraries were prepared by the immunoSEQ multiplex PCR assay. Not all clones reach the TCRdb copy of this immuneACCESS table, which keeps in-frame sequences only. Checked studies attribute under half of the gap to unresolved V genes and leave the rest unexplained. In all, the sample holds some 1 million clones, and under 80% of those were seen once. 1.4% of the sample lies in the top ten. Sequencing input: memory CD4+ T cells sorted from blood. This sample's cell subset or site label indicates: CD45RA-negative fraction. These receptors were taken from a man between 18 and 29 years old in good health.

This clone was detected many times. The genes are TRBV10-3 and TRBJ2-7; D call uncertain. There are 12 residues in the CDR3. CDR1 is ENHRY and CDR2 is SYGVKD in the germline V gene. The V end was cut by 10 bases, the J end by 3 bases, with 13 bases between. In DNA form, the CDR3 reads TGTGCCACCGCCCCCGGAGACTACGAGCAGTACTTC. Its protein is CATAPGDYEQYF.

The chain links TRBV7-8 to TRBJ2-7; D unresolved. Trimming took off 9 bases at V and 6 bases at J, with 15 bases between the two ends. CDR1 and CDR2 from the germline V gene are SGHVS and FQNEAQ. The CDR3 has 12 amino acids. The CDR3 DNA sequence: TGTGCCAGTATGCGTGACACCTCCGAGCAGTACTTC. Its translation: CASMRDTSEQYF.